This TCR beta chain was recovered during a study of blood T cell repertoires in COVID-19. Background on the study: Samples came from the United States, Italy and Spain, spanning acute and convalescent COVID-19. The cDNA or gDNA used as material had been derived from T cells, B-cell-depleted T cells, or PBMCs.

CDR3 size: 12 residues. Germline CDR1 and CDR2: MNHEY and SVGEGT. Trimming pared 4 bases from V and 4 bases from J, leaving 8 bases between. Original analysis: Estimation of nucleated cell counts was performed using reference gene primer amplification. Sequencing used immunoSEQ multiplex PCR; TCRdb keeps in-frame clones, though not all of them. The DNA was the basis for D and trimming; V, J and clone size are from that table. The sample carries more than 150,000 clones, roughly 80% recorded once. Sequencing was done on a sample of peripheral blood. The clonotype comes from a woman aged 80 or over with COVID-19, enrolled during active disease. J is TRBJ2-7 and V is TRBV6-2 or TRBV6-3; D not certain. CDR3 DNA sequence: TGTGCCAGCAGTTGGGCAGGATACGAGCAGTACTTC. Protein sequence: CASSWAGYEQYF.